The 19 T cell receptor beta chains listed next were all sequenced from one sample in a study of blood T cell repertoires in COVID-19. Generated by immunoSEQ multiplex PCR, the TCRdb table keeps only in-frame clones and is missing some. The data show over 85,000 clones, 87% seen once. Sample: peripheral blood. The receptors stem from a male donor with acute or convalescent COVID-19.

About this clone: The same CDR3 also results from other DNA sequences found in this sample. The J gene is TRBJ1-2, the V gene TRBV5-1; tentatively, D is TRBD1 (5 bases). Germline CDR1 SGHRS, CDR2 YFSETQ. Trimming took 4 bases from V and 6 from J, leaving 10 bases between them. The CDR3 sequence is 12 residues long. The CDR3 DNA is TGCGCCAGCAGCCCTGACAGAGATGGCTACACCTTC. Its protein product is CASSPDRDGYTF. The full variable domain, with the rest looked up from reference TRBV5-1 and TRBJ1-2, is KAGVTQTPRYLIKTRGQQVTLSCSPISGHRSVSWYQQTPGQGLQFLFEYFSETQRNKGNFPGRFSGRQFSNSRSEMNVSTLELGDSALYLCASSPDRDGYTFGSGTRLTVV.

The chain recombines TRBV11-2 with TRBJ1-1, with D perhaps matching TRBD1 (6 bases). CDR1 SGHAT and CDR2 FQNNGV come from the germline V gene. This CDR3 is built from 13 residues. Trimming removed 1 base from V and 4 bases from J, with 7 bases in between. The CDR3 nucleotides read TGTGCCAGCAGCTTAGTAGGGGGCACTGAAGCTTTCTTT. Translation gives CASSLVGGTEAFF.

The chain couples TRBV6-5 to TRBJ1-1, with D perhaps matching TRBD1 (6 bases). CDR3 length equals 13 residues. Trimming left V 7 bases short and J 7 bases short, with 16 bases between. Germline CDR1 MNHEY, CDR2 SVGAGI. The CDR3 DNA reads TGTGCCAGCACCCAGTGGGGGGGCGGTGAAGCTTTCTTT. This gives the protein CASTQWGGGEAFF.

The CDR3 loop is CASSQQGSNQPQHF. CDR3 sequence (DNA): TGTGCCAGCAGTCAACAGGGGAGCAATCAGCCCCAGCATTTT. The gene calls are TRBV6-6 and TRBJ1-5, with 7 bases aligning to TRBD1. J lost 1 base, V lost 5 bases, and 2 bases had no gene match. Germline CDR1 reads MNHNY; CDR2 reads SVGAGI (reference sequence). CDR3 length equals 14 residues.

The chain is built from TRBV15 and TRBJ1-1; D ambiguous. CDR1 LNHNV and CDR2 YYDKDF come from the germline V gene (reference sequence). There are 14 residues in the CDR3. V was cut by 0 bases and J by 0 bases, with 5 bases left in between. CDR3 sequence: CATSRDLVNTEAFF. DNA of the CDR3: TGTGCCACCAGCAGAGATCTTGTGAACACTGAAGCTTTCTTT.

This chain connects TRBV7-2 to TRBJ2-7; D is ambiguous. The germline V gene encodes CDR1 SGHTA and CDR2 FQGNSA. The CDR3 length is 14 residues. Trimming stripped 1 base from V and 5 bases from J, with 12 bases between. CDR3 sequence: CASSLGAGPNEQYF. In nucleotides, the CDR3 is TGTGCCAGCAGCTTAGGGGCAGGTCCCAACGAGCAGTACTTC.

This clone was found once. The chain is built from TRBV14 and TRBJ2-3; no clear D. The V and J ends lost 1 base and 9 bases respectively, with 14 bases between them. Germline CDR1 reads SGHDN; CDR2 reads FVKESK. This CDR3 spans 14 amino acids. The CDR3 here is CASSQAGTIGTQYF. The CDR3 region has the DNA TGTGCCAGCAGCCAAGCCGGCACTATCGGAACGCAGTATTTT.

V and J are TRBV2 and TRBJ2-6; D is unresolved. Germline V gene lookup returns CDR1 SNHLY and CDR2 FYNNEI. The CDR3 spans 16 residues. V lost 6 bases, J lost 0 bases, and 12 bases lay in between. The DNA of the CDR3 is TGTGCCAGCAGACTCTTCAGCGACTCTGGGGCCAACGTCCTGACTTTC. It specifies CASRLFSDSGANVLTF. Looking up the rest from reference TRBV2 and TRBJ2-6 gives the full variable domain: EPEVTQTPSHQVTQMGQEVILRCVPISNHLYFYWYRQILGQKVEFLVSFYNNEISEKSEIFDDQFSVERPDGSNFTLKIRSTKLEDSAMYFCASRLFSDSGANVLTFGAGSRLTVL.

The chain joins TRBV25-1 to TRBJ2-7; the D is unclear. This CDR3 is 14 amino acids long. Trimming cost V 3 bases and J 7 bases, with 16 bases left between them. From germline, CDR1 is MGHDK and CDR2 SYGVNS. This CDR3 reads CASSDLAGFGEQYF. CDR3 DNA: TGTGCCAGCAGTGATTTGGCAGGTTTTGGTGAGCAGTACTTC.

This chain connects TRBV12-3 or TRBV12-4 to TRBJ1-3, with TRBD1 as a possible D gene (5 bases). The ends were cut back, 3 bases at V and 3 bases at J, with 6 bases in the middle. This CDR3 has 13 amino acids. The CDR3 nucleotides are TGTGCCAGCAGTTTCAGGGATGGAAACACCATATATTTT. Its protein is CASSFRDGNTIYF.

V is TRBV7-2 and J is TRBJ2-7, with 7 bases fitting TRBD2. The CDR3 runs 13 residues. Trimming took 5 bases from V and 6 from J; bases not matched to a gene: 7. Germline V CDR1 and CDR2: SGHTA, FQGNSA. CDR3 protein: CASSNPERGEQYF. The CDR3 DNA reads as TGTGCCAGCAGCAATCCTGAGCGGGGCGAGCAGTACTTC.

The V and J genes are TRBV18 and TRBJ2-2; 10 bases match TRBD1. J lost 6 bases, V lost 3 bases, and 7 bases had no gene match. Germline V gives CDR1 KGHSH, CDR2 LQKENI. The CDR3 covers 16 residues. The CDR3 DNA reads TGTGCCAGCTCACCCTCCCAGACAGGGGGCCCCGGGGAGCTGTTTTTT. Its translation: CASSPSQTGGPGELFF.

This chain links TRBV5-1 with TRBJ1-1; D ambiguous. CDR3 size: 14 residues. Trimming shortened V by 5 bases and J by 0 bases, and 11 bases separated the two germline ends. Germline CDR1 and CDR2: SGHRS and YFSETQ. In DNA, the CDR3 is TGCGCCAGCAGGCGACAAGTAATGAACACTGAAGCTTTCTTT. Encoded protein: CASRRQVMNTEAFF.

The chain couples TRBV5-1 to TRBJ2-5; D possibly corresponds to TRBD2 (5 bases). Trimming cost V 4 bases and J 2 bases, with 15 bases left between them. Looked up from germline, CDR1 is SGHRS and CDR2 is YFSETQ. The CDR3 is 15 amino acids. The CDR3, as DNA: TGCGCCAGCAGCCCTAGTGCTCTAGCTCAAGAGACCCAGTACTTC. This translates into CASSPSALAQETQYF.

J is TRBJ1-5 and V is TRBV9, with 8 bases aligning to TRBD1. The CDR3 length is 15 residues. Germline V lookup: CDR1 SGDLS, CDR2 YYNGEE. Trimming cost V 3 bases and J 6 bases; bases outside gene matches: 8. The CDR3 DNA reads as TGTGCCAGCAGCGGCGGGACAGGCGTTGGTCAGCCCCAGCATTTT. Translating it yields CASSGGTGVGQPQHF.

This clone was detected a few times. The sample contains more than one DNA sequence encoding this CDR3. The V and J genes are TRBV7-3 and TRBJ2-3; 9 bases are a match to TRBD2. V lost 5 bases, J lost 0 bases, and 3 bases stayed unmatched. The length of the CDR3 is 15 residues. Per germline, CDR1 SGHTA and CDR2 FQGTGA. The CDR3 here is CASSQAGGSTDTQYF. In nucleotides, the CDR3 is TGTGCCAGCAGCCAAGCGGGGGGAAGCACAGATACGCAGTATTTT.

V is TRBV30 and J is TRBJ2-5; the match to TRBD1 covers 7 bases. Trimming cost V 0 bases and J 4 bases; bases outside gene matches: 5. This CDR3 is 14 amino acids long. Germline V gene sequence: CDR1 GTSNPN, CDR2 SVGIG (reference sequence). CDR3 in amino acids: CAWSVNRGRETQYF. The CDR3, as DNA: TGTGCCTGGAGTGTCAACAGGGGAAGAGAGACCCAGTACTTC. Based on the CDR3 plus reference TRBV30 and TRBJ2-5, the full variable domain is SQTIHQWPATLVQPVGSPLSLECTVEGTSNPNLYWYRQAAGRGLQLLFYSVGIGQISSEVPQNLSASRPQDRQFILSSKKLLLSDSGFYLCAWSVNRGRETQYFGPGTRLLVL.

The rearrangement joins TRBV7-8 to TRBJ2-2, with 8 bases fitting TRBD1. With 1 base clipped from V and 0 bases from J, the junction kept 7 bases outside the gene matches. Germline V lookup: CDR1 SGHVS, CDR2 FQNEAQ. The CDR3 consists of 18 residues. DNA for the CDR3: TGTGCCAGCAGCTTAGGTCCAGGGGGCGAAGCGAACACCGGGGAGCTGTTTTTT. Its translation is CASSLGPGGEANTGELFF.

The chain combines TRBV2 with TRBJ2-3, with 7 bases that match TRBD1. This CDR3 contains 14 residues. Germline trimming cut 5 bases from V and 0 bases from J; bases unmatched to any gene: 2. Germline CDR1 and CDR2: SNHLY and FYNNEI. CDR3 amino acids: CASSRDSSTDTQYF. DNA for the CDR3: TGTGCCAGCAGTCGGGACAGTAGCACAGATACGCAGTATTTT.